These T cell receptor beta chains were read from a single sample in a study of cytomegalovirus exposure and HLA in healthy donors. Profiling relied on immunoSEQ multiplex PCR, and the TCRdb table lists in-frame clones only, not all of them. The sample table includes about 54,000 clones. The sequenced sample was PBMCs. The source is a woman in her forties in good health and CMV-seronegative. Each CDR3 is given with its conserved first and last residue. D genes are given only for firm matches.

TRBV2	TRBJ2-3	-	TGTGCCAGCAAATTGAATCCGGGGGGCCTCACAGATACGCAGTATTTT	CASKLNPGGLTDTQYF
TRBV6-5	TRBJ1-1	TRBD1	TGTGCCAGCAGACAGACAGGGGTGAGGGAAGCTTTCTTT	CASRQTGVREAFF
TRBV7-2	TRBJ1-2	-	TGTGCCAGCAGCCCGGCGGTGAGTGGCTACACCTTC	CASSPAVSGYTF
TRBV19	TRBJ2-7	TRBD2	TGTGCCAGTAGTATAGGGGCCAGGGCTAGCGGGAGGCCCTACGAGCAGTACTTC	CASSIGARASGRPYEQYF
TRBV7-2	TRBJ1-1	-	TGTGCCAGCAGTTGGAGGACTGAAGCTTTCTTT	CASSWRTEAFF
TRBV30	TRBJ1-6	TRBD1	TGTGCCTCCACGACAGGGGCGAATGGTTCACCCCTCCACTTT	CASTTGANGSPLHF
TRBV18	TRBJ1-4	-	TGTGCCAGCTCACTCCAGGGGGAAAAACTGTTTTTT	CASSLQGEKLFF
TRBV19	TRBJ1-2	-	TGTGCCAGTAGTAGCGGGACCAACTATGGCTACACCTTC	CASSSGTNYGYTF
TRBV18	TRBJ2-5	TRBD2	TGTGCCAGCTCACCAGCGGGGGGCCTTCAAGAGACCCAGTACTTC	CASSPAGGLQETQYF
TRBV7-3	TRBJ2-1	-	TGTGCCAGCAGCTTAAGTCTAAACAATGAGCAGTTCTTC	CASSLSLNNEQFF
TRBV29-1	TRBJ2-7	-	TGCAGCGTTCTCACAGGTTCCAACTACGAGCAGTACTTC	CSVLTGSNYEQYF
TRBV4-2	TRBJ2-3	TRBD2	TGTGCCAGCAGCCAAGTATCGGGAGCGGGGGGAGATACGCAGTATTTT	CASSQVSGAGGDTQYF
TRBV6-5	TRBJ2-2	-	TGTGCCAGCAGTTACTTAAACCCAGGGAACACCGGGGAGCTGTTTTTT	CASSYLNPGNTGELFF
TRBV2	TRBJ1-4	TRBD1	TGTGCCAGCAGACTCCGGGACAGGAATGAAAAACTGTTTTTT	CASRLRDRNEKLFF
TRBV2	TRBJ1-1	-	TGTGCCAGCCCCGCGGGGAGGCAAGACACTGAAGATTTCTTT	CASPAGRQDTEDFF
TRBV19	TRBJ1-2	-	TGTGCCAGTAGTATCGCCTTCCCCGACAGTGCCCATGGCTACACCTTC	CASSIAFPDSAHGYTF
TRBV28	TRBJ2-7	TRBD2	TGTGCCAGCAGTTCCAGCGGGAGTAGCTCCTACGAGCAGTACTTC	CASSSSGSSSYEQYF
TRBV6-5	TRBJ1-3	TRBD1	TGTGCCAGCAGACGCATTGGACAGGCTGGAAACACCATATATTTT	CASRRIGQAGNTIYF
TRBV19	TRBJ1-4	-	TGTGCCAGTAGTATAAAGACGGGAGAAAAACTGTTTTTT	CASSIKTGEKLFF
TRBV4-2	TRBJ1-1	-	TGTGCCAGCAGCCAAGACCACGTAGGGGGGGCCACTGAAGCTTTCTTT	CASSQDHVGGATEAFF
TRBV6-5	TRBJ1-5	TRBD1	TGTGCCAGCAGTTACAAGACAGGGGATCAGCCCCAGCATTTT	CASSYKTGDQPQHF
TRBV19	TRBJ1-4	-	TGTGCCAGTAGCCCAAACAGGAGATGGGATGAAAAACTGTTTTTT	CASSPNRRWDEKLFF
TRBV7-9	TRBJ1-3	-	TGTGCCAGCAGCCTTCAGGGCCTCAACACCATATATTTT	CASSLQGLNTIYF
TRBV7-2	TRBJ2-7	TRBD2	TGTGCCAGCAGCCTTCGGACTAGCGGGAGGTCTTACGAGCAGTACTTC	CASSLRTSGRSYEQYF
TRBV5-1	TRBJ2-5	-	TGCGCCAGCACCCGGGACACAGCTACAGAGACCCAGTACTTC	CASTRDTATETQYF
TRBV19	TRBJ1-1	-	TGTGCCAGTAGTCCTGGGGAGGGAGAAACAAGACAGGACACTGAAGCTTTCTTT	CASSPGEGETRQDTEAFF
TRBV7-6	TRBJ2-2	-	TGTGCCAGCAGCCTTAATGCGATACCGAACACCGGGGAGCTGTTTTTT	CASSLNAIPNTGELFF
TRBV5-1	TRBJ2-7	TRBD1	TGCGCCAGCAGCTTGGTGCCGGGACAGGAATACGAGCAGTACTTC	CASSLVPGQEYEQYF
TRBV6-5	TRBJ1-6	-	TGTGCCAGCAGCATCCGGACAGTTAATAATTCACCCCTCCACTTT	CASSIRTVNNSPLHF
TRBV19	TRBJ2-3	-	TGTGCCAGTAGTATAAACAGGGCGGCAGATACGCAGTATTTT	CASSINRAADTQYF
TRBV27	TRBJ1-1	-	TGTGCCAGCAGTCCAACAGGACCTAACACTGAAGCTTTCTTT	CASSPTGPNTEAFF
TRBV10-3	TRBJ2-1	TRBD2	TGTGCCATCAGATCTAGCGGGAGGGACAATGAGCAGTTCTTC	CAIRSSGRDNEQFF
TRBV7-2	TRBJ1-1	TRBD1	TGTGCCAGCAGCTCGACAGGGGCCGCCACTGAAGCTTTCTTT	CASSSTGAATEAFF
TRBV18	TRBJ1-2	-	TGTGCCAGCTCAGGGACACAGGGTAACTATGGCTACACCTTC	CASSGTQGNYGYTF
TRBV27	TRBJ1-2	TRBD1	TGTGCCAGCAGCCGACAGGGGCGAGCTAACTATGGCTACACCTTC	CASSRQGRANYGYTF
TRBV15	TRBJ1-1	-	TGTGCCACCAGCAGAACGGACACTGAAGCTTTCTTT	CATSRTDTEAFF
TRBV5-8	TRBJ1-4	TRBD1	TGTGCCAGCAGCTGGGGGACAGGGGATTATGAAAAACTGTTTTTT	CASSWGTGDYEKLFF
TRBV4-1	TRBJ1-4	-	TGCGCCAGCAGGCAAGATGGAACAGGCGCTGCAACTAATGAAAAACTGTTTTTT	CASRQDGTGAATNEKLFF
TRBV27	TRBJ2-2	-	TGTGCCAGCAGGCCCAGGGTTCCCGGGGAGCTGTTTTTT	CASRPRVPGELFF
TRBV7-8	TRBJ2-2	-	TGTGCCAGCAGCTTTAGAGGGGGGGGCACCGGGGAGCTGTTTTTT	CASSFRGGGTGELFF
TRBV6-6	TRBJ1-2	TRBD1	TGTGCCAGCAGTTACTCACCAGGGGGCATTGGCTACACCTTC	CASSYSPGGIGYTF
TRBV28	TRBJ1-2	-	TGTGCCAGCAGTGGGGAGATGGTGCCCTATGGCTACACCTTC	CASSGEMVPYGYTF
TRBV4-2	TRBJ2-5	-	TGTGCCAGCAGCCAAGGACAGGGACTGGAGACCCAGTACTTC	CASSQGQGLETQYF
TRBV2	TRBJ2-7	-	TGTGCCAGCAGTGAAGGGCGGACCTACGAGCAGTACTTC	CASSEGRTYEQYF
TRBV18	TRBJ1-2	TRBD1	TGTGCCAGCTCACCTCTGGACAGGGGGCTCGGCTACACCTTC	CASSPLDRGLGYTF
TRBV28	TRBJ2-2	TRBD1	TGTGCCAGCAGCCCTCCCAGGGGGCGGAACACCGGGGAGCTGTTTTTT	CASSPPRGRNTGELFF
TRBV9	TRBJ1-1	TRBD1	TGTGCCAGCAGCCTCGGGACAGTGAACACTGAAGCTTTCTTT	CASSLGTVNTEAFF
TRBV5-8	TRBJ2-5	-	TGTGCCAGCAGCTTTGACAGGAGCCGACAAGAGACCCAGTACTTC	CASSFDRSRQETQYF
TRBV2	TRBJ2-7	-	TGTGCCAGCAGCGCAAGGACTTCTCCCCCTGGCGAGCAGTACTTC	CASSARTSPPGEQYF
TRBV18	TRBJ2-4	TRBD2	TGTGCCAGCTCACCACCGGGACTAGCGGGGATGCTAGCCAAAAACATTCAGTACTTC	CASSPPGLAGMLAKNIQYF
TRBV10-3	TRBJ2-1	-	TGTGCCATCAGTGACGGCATGGGTTCAGGGGATGAGCAGTTCTTC	CAISDGMGSGDEQFF
TRBV28	TRBJ2-5	TRBD2	TGTGCCAGCAGTTTATTCGGCGGGAGGGCCGTAGAGACCCAGTACTTC	CASSLFGGRAVETQYF
TRBV7-2	TRBJ1-1	TRBD1	TGTGCCAGCAGCGACACAGGGGGTCGCACTGAAGCTTTCTTT	CASSDTGGRTEAFF